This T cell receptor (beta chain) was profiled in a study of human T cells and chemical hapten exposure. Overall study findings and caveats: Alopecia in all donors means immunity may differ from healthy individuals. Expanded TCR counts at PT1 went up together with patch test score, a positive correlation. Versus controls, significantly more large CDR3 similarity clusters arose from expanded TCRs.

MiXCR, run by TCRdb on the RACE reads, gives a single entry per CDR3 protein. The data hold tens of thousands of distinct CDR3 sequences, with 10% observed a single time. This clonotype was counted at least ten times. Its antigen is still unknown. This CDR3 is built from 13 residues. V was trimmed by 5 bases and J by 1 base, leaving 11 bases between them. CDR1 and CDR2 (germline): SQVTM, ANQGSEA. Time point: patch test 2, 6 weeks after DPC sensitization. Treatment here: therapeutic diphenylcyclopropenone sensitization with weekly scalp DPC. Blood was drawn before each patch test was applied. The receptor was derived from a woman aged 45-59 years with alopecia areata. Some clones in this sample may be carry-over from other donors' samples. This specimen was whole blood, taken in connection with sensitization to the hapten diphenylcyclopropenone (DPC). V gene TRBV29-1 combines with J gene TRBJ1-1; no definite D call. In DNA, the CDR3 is TGCAGCGTTCTACGGTGGCAGAACACTGAAGCTTTCTTT. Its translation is CSVLRWQNTEAFF.